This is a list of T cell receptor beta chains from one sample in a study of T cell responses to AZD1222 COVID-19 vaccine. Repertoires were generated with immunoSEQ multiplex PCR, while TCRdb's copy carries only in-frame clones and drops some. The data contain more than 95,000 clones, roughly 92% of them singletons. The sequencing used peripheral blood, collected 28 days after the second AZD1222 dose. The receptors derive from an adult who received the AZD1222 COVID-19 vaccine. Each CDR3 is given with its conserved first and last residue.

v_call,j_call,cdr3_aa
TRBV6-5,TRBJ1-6,CASSYSQQGNSPLHF
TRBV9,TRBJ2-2,CASSVLFLGGEETGELFF
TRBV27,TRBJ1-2,CASSLPETWGGVSGYTF
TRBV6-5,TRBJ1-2,CASSYGRGTGYGYTF
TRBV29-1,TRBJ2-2,CSVENRGLGELFF
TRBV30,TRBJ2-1,CAWNDRSSYNEQFF
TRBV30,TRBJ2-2,CAWSGTGFTGELFF
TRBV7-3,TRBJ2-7,CASSLYTSGSYEQYF
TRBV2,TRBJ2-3,CASSEAGGWADTQYF
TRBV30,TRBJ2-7,CAWSVQGYEQYF
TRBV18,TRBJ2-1,CASSPLDGGNEQFF
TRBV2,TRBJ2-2,CASKDSTNTGELFF
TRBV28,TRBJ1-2,CASSLYGRGYTF
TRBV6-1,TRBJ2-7,CASSEKPRQYF
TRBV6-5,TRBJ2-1,CASSYPGSNEQFF
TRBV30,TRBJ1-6,CAWSGGAPYNSPLHF
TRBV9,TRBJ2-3,CASSRGGEDTQYF
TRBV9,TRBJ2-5,CASSVGASVAETQYF
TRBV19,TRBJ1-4,CASRGGDRNGNEKLFF
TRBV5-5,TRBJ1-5,CASSFDRGNQPQHF
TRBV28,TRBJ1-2,CASRPDSSYGYTF
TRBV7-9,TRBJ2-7,CASSLALAGPYEQYF
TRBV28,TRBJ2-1,CASSPNLLDYDNEQFF
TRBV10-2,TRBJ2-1,CASSEGGLADPYNEQFF
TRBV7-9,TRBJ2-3,CASSPLKDTQYF
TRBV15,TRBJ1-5,CATSTKPGQGRRQPQHF
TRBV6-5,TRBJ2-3,CGGAPGPTDTQYF
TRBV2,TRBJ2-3,CASSGTARLRTDTQYF
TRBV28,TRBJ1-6,CASRPDRGDNSPLHF
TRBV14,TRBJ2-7,CASSQSGGSYEQYF
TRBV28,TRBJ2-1,CASSFGLERFF
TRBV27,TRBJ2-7,CASRSPSDRAEQYF
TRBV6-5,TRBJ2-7,CASKGRGPYEQYF
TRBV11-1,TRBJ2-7,CASSPQNSGRGEQYF
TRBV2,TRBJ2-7,CASSTSGAYEQYF
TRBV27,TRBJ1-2,CASSLWGAGGYTF
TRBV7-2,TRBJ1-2,CASSFPQLGGGYTF
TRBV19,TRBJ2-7,CASSMQWGAREQYF
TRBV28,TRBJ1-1,CASSFQGHTEAFF
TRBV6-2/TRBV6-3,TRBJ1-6,CASSYSRGTGASYNSPLHF
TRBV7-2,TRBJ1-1,CASSLALAGAGTEAFF
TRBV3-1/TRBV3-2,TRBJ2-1,CASSLSWLAASYNEQFF
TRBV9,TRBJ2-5,CASSVEGRDRQETQYF